Many counts were recorded for the clone carrying this TCR beta chain. Its antigen is undetermined. The data were taken from a study of T cells in Graves' hyperthyroidism and ophthalmopathy. Study results and limitations: Blood held most thyroid clonotypes expanded above 0.001 frequency. The model anticipated ophthalmopathy a median about six months pre-onset.

Ophthalmopathy in the patients scored at least 3 on Clinical Activity Score and at least 4 on NOSPECS grade, lasting under 3 months. Each 10 ml fresh peripheral blood draw supplied the PBMCs. TCR beta CDR3 region amplification was performed from RNA transcripts. Primed by the HTBI set, a first-round RT-PCR was run on the TCR CDR3. One entry per CDR3 protein, called by TCRdb with MiXCR from the multiplex PCR reads. The table has tens of thousands of distinct CDR3 sequences, around 52% seen once. The sequenced sample was blood. This clonotype originated in a woman aged 40 to 49 with Graves' ophthalmopathy.

As DNA, the CDR3 is TGTGCCAGTAGTATTATGAGGGTCACAATAGCCAAAAACATTCAGTACTTC. Translated: CASSIMRVTIAKNIQYF. The chain is built from TRBV19 and TRBJ2-4; possible D gene TRBD2, 5 bases. V gave up 3 bases and J gave up 0 bases, with 15 bases separating them. Looked up from germline, CDR1 is LNHDA and CDR2 is SQIVND (reference sequence). The CDR3 consists of 17 residues.